The rows below give T cell receptor beta chains drawn from one sample of a study of CD8+CD57+ T cells in acquired aplastic anemia. TCRdb reprocessed the reads via MiXCR and lists one record per CDR3 protein. The sample consists of around 400,000 distinct CDR3 sequences, 65% to 75% of them appearing once. The specimen sequenced was sorted CD4+, CD8+, or CD8+CD57+ T cells (not recorded which) from PBMCs. The receptors here all came from a human donor in good health, serving as a control. Each CDR3 is given with its conserved first and last residue. Each record gives: clone size, V gene, D gene, J gene, CDR3 protein, CDR3 DNA. A D gene is named only where the DNA matches it firmly. A row's size may be missing; if present it is once, few, many or a size class.

many	TRBV9	TRBD1	TRBJ2-1	CASSDLTGDYNEQFF	TGTGCCAGCAGCGACCTGACAGGGGACTACAATGAGCAGTTCTTC
-	TRBV12-3/TRBV12-4	-	TRBJ1-1	CASSFQASTEAFF	TGTGCCAGCAGTTTTCAGGCGAGCACTGAAGCTTTCTTT
-	TRBV7-2	-	TRBJ1-5	CASSFAGQPQHF	TGTGCCAGCAGCTTCGCGGGGCAGCCTCAGCATTTT
-	TRBV20-1	TRBD1	TRBJ1-5	CSAAQDRVWCGNQPQHF	TGCAGTGCTGCACAGGACAGGGTTTGGTGCGGCAATCAGCCCCAGCATTTT
-	TRBV7-2	TRBD1	TRBJ1-6	CASSLHRGGVSDQHF	TGTGCCAGTAGCCTTCACAGGGGGGGTGTTTCGGACCAGCACTTT
many	TRBV5-1	-	TRBJ2-7	CASSPGSPYEQYF	TGCGCCAGCAGCCCTGGCAGCCCTTACGAGCAGTACTTC
many	TRBV7-9	TRBD1	TRBJ2-2	CASSRGQGVTGELFF	TGTGCCAGCAGCAGGGGACAGGGAGTAACCGGGGAGCTGTTTTTT
-	TRBV4-1	-	TRBJ2-1	CASSQDWFRGGPYNEQFF	TGCGCCAGCAGCCAAGATTGGTTCAGGGGCGGGCCTTACAATGAGCAGTTCTTC
-	TRBV5-4	-	TRBJ1-6	CASSPSWSYNSPLHF	TGTGCCAGCAGCCCGTCCTGGAGCTATAATTCACCCCTCCACTTT
many	TRBV9	TRBD1	TRBJ1-5	CASSVDESGGGQPQHF	TGTGCCAGCAGCGTAGATGAGTCAGGGGGAGGTCAGCCCCAGCATTTT
-	TRBV5-1	TRBD1	TRBJ1-1	CASSLEGDGTGGQAFF	TGTGCCAGCAGCTTGGAAGGGGACGGGACAGGGGGCCAAGCTTTCTTT
few	TRBV19	TRBD1	TRBJ2-7	CASRLSGTGTYEQYF	TGTGCCAGTCGTCTATCAGGGACAGGGACCTACGAGCAGTACTTC
-	TRBV7-2	-	TRBJ2-5	CASSLVTQGTQYF	TGTGCCAGCAGCCTAGTTACACAGGGAACCCAGTACTTC
many	TRBV6-5	-	TRBJ2-3	CASSYSGQSTDTQYF	TGTGCCAGCAGTTATTCCGGACAGAGCACAGATACGCAGTATTTT
-	TRBV20-1	TRBD2	TRBJ2-3	CSARVGGSTADTQYF	TGCAGTGCTAGAGTGGGCGGGAGCACAGCCGATACGCAGTATTTT
-	TRBV9	-	TRBJ2-7	CASSVGGQNSYEQYF	TGTGCCAGCAGCGTAGGAGGACAGAACTCCTACGAGCAGTACTTC
-	TRBV9	-	TRBJ1-6	CASSIQSGANVLIHF	TGTGCCAGCAGCATCCAATCCGGGGCCAACGTCCTGATCCACTTT
-	TRBV2	-	TRBJ1-2	CASSLEGYEEYF	TGTGCCAGCAGCCTCGAGGGATACGAGGAGTACTTC
-	TRBV20-1	-	TRBJ2-1	CSASARTEYNEQFF	TGCAGTGCTAGTGCTCGGACAGAGTACAATGAGCAGTTCTTC
-	TRBV12-3/TRBV12-4	TRBD1	TRBJ1-1	CASRCNRGQTEAFF	TGTGCCTCCAGGTGCAACAGGGGGCAAACTGAAGCTTTCTTT
-	TRBV9	-	TRBJ2-7	CASSPRTANQPQQQYF	TGTGCCAGCAGTCCACGGACAGCCAATCAGCCCCAGCAGCAGTACTTC
-	TRBV7-3	-	TRBJ2-3	CASSRLRASDTEYQYF	TGTGCCAGCAGCCGTTTGAGGGCCTCAGATACGGAGTATCAGTATTTT
-	TRBV7-3	-	TRBJ1-6	CASSLVLAGANNSPLHF	TGTGCCAGCAGCTTGGTATTAGCGGGGGCGAATAATTCACCCCTCCACTTT
-	TRBV5-1	-	TRBJ1-6	CASSAGQNNSPLHF	TGCGCCAGCAGCGCTGGACAGAATAATTCACCCCTCCACTTT
-	TRBV7-8	TRBD1	TRBJ2-6	CASSYRGEAGHTVLTF	TGTGCCAGCAGCTACAGGGGAGAAGCTGGGCACACCGTCCTGACTTTC
few	TRBV2	TRBD2	TRBJ2-7	CAGGYGGTGMGEQYF	TGTGCCGGGGGATACGGGGGGACCGGGATGGGCGAGCAGTACTTC
many	TRBV7-2	-	TRBJ2-3	CASSEAADTQYF	TGTGCCAGCAGCGAGGCGGCAGATACGCAGTATTTT
many	TRBV20-1	TRBD2	TRBJ2-1	CSARDPSGGALGVEQFF	TGCAGTGCTAGAGACCCGAGCGGGGGGGCCCTAGGAGTTGAGCAGTTCTTC
-	TRBV9	TRBD2	TRBJ2-3	CASSVASGSTDTQYF	TGTGCCAGCAGCGTCGCTAGCGGTAGCACAGATACGCAGTATTTT
-	TRBV20-1	-	TRBJ1-5	CSVRGWGNSQPQHF	TGCAGCGTTAGAGGTTGGGGGAACTCCCAGCCCCAGCATTTT
-	TRBV10-3	-	TRBJ1-6	CAISAWDGDNSPLHF	TGTGCCATCAGTGCGTGGGATGGGGACAATTCACCCCTCCACTTT
-	TRBV20-1	TRBD2	TRBJ2-3	CSAPAGGSTDTQYF	TGCAGTGCCCCAGCGGGGGGGAGTACAGATACGCAGTATTTT
many	TRBV25-1	TRBD1	TRBJ1-5	CASSGSKTGSNQPQHF	TGTGCCAGCAGTGGATCAAAGACAGGGAGCAATCAGCCCCAGCATTTT
-	TRBV20-1	TRBD2	TRBJ2-7	CSARGGGDSYEQYF	TGCAGTGCTAGGGGCGGGGGGGACTCCTACGAGCAGTACTTC
-	TRBV2	-	TRBJ1-3	CASSAPFRSGNTIYF	TGTGCCAGCAGTGCTCCATTCAGGTCTGGAAACACCATATATTTT
few	TRBV7-8	-	TRBJ2-5	CASSQGNHYNSPLF	TGTGCCAGCAGCCAAGGGAACCACTATAATTCACCCCTCTTC
many	TRBV18	-	TRBJ1-1	CASSSQGKDTEAFF	TGTGCCAGCTCGTCGCAGGGGAAGGACACTGAAGCTTTCTTT
-	TRBV7-6	-	TRBJ2-3	CASSTGLGAGTDTQYF	TGTGCCAGCAGCACAGGGCTAGGGGCAGGCACGGATACGCAGTATTTT
-	TRBV27	TRBD1	TRBJ1-1	CASSSTGNTEALF	TGTGCCAGCAGTTCGACAGGGAACACTGAAGCTCTCTTT
-	TRBV7-2	-	TRBJ1-2	CASTSVGGGVLSRYGYTF	TGTGCCAGCACCTCGGTTGGGGGGGGGGTACTGAGTCGCTATGGCTACACCTTC
-	TRBV9	-	TRBJ1-4	CASSTPPGEGTKMFF	TGTGCCAGCAGCACACCACCGGGGGAAGGTACAAAAATGTTTTTT
-	TRBV7-2	-	TRBJ2-1	CASSLAVVGRGTVF	-
-	TRBV19	TRBD1	TRBJ2-5	CASSHFGQGPLETQYF	TGTGCCAGTAGCCATTTTGGACAGGGACCTTTGGAGACCCAGTACTTC
-	TRBV7-2	-	TRBJ1-6	CASTRSIRGYTFGF	-
many	TRBV5-1	-	TRBJ2-3	CASSLETPSTDTQYF	TGCGCCAGCAGCTTGGAAACGCCTAGCACAGATACGCAGTATTTT
-	TRBV20-1	-	TRBJ1-1	CSAPPQAIRHTEAFF	TGCAGCGCTCCACCGCAGGCAATTCGACACACTGAAGCTTTCTTT
many	TRBV6-2/TRBV6-3	TRBD2	TRBJ2-3	CASSTQTSGGTTDTQYF	TGTGCCAGCAGTACACAGACTAGCGGGGGGACCACAGATACGCAGTATTTT
many	TRBV2	-	TRBJ2-7	CASRALYEQYF	TGTGCCAGCAGGGCCCTATACGAGCAGTACTTC
-	TRBV5-1	-	TRBJ1-5	CASSPLPQENQPQHF	TGCGCCAGCAGCCCACTCCCGCAAGAAAATCAGCCCCAGCATTTT
-	TRBV19	-	TRBJ1-5	CASSIALGNQPQHF	TGTGCCAGTAGTATAGCCCTCGGTAATCAGCCCCAGCATTTT
-	TRBV19	TRBD2	TRBJ2-1	CASGPGGNEQFF	TGTGCCAGTGGACCGGGGGGCAATGAGCAGTTCTTC
-	TRBV6-1	-	TRBJ2-5	CASSGGPRETQYF	TGTGCCAGCAGTGGGGGGCCGAGGGAGACCCAGTACTTC
-	TRBV5-1	-	TRBJ1-1	CASSLEWLTGEAFF	TGCGCCAGCAGCTTGGAGTGGTTGACAGGTGAAGCTTTCTTT
many	TRBV6-5	-	TRBJ1-5	CASSYSLFQPQHF	TGTGCCAGCAGTTACTCCCTTTTTCAGCCCCAGCATTTT
-	TRBV25-1	TRBD1	TRBJ2-2	CASSSNRGADTGELFF	TGTGCCAGCAGTTCAAACAGGGGGGCGGACACAGGGGAGCTGTTTTTT